A selection of T cell receptor beta chains follows, all from one sample in a study of post-analysis software for immune sequencing data. MiXCR, applied by TCRdb to the PCR reads, yields one record per CDR3 protein. Of a few hundred thousand distinct CDR3 sequences listed, over 30% are singletons. The material sequenced was blood. These TCRs come from a girl aged 2 to 10 with multiple sclerosis. CDR3s include the opening cysteine and the closing phenylalanine or tryptophan. A D gene is named only where the DNA matches it firmly. A clone size is listed for some rows: how often the clone was seen (once, few, many), or a class if it is expanded.

J: TRBJ1-2
V: TRBV27
D: NA
size: NA
DNA: TGTGCCAGCAGATCCAGGGGCCTTTCTAACTATGGCTACACCTTC
CDR3: CASRSRGLSNYGYTF

J: TRBJ2-7
V: TRBV7-2
D: TRBD2
size: few
DNA: TGTGCCAGCAGCTCCGCGGCGGGAGTATCCTACGAGCAGTACTTC
CDR3: CASSSAAGVSYEQYF

J: TRBJ2-1
V: TRBV20-1
D: NA
size: few
DNA: TGCAGTGCCACCCTCCCGAGCGGAAGCTCCTACAATGAGCAGTTCTTC
CDR3: CSATLPSGSSYNEQFF

J: TRBJ1-2
V: TRBV10-1
D: NA
size: few
DNA: TGCGCCAGCAGTGAGTGGCAGTTCTATGGCTACACCTTC
CDR3: CASSEWQFYGYTF

J: TRBJ2-1
V: TRBV20-1
D: TRBD2
size: NA
DNA: TGCAGTGCTACTAGCGGGAGAGGCGACAATGAGCAGTTCTTC
CDR3: CSATSGRGDNEQFF

J: TRBJ2-5
V: TRBV6-2/TRBV6-3
D: TRBD2
size: NA
DNA: TGTGCCAGCAGTCCAAGCGGGATCCAAGAGACCCAGTACTTC
CDR3: CASSPSGIQETQYF

J: TRBJ2-1
V: TRBV10-3
D: NA
size: NA
DNA: TGTGCCATCAGTGATTCGGACATCCCCTCCTACGATGAGCAGTTCTTC
CDR3: CAISDSDIPSYDEQFF

J: TRBJ2-7
V: TRBV12-3/TRBV12-4
D: TRBD1
size: many
DNA: TGTGCCAGCAGCCCCCGGACAGGCGCCTACGAGCAGTACTTC
CDR3: CASSPRTGAYEQYF

J: TRBJ1-1
V: TRBV7-9
D: NA
size: NA
DNA: TGTGCCAGCAGCCCGCGGACGGAGAGGGTCACTGAAGCTTTCTTT
CDR3: CASSPRTERVTEAFF

J: TRBJ2-5
V: TRBV5-1
D: NA
size: NA
DNA: TGCGCCAGCAGCTTGGGGGGAGAGCAAGAGACCCAGTACTTC
CDR3: CASSLGGEQETQYF

J: TRBJ1-4
V: TRBV24-1
D: TRBD1
size: NA
DNA: TGTGCCACCAGCCGACAGGGCCAATCCGATGAAAAACTGTTTTTT
CDR3: CATSRQGQSDEKLFF

J: TRBJ2-3
V: TRBV28
D: NA
size: few
DNA: TGTGCCAGCAACTTTGAGGGTCTCACAGATACGCAGTATTTT
CDR3: CASNFEGLTDTQYF

J: TRBJ2-7
V: TRBV5-6
D: NA
size: few
DNA: TGTGCCAGCAGCTTGCCCTCACGCCACGAGCAGTACTTC
CDR3: CASSLPSRHEQYF

J: TRBJ2-3
V: TRBV6-2/TRBV6-3
D: NA
size: NA
DNA: TGTGCCAGCAGTTTTAATCCGGGACTCCGCACAGATACGCAGTATTTT
CDR3: CASSFNPGLRTDTQYF

J: TRBJ2-3
V: TRBV5-1
D: NA
size: few
DNA: TGCGCCAGCAGCTCCCTTAATGACTTTGCTAGCACAGATACGCAGTATTTT
CDR3: CASSSLNDFASTDTQYF

J: TRBJ2-7
V: TRBV7-2
D: TRBD2
size: few
DNA: TGTGCCAGCAGCCTAGCGGTGGGGGACTACGAGCAGTACTTC
CDR3: CASSLAVGDYEQYF

J: TRBJ2-1
V: TRBV6-5
D: TRBD1
size: few
DNA: TGTGCCAGCAGTCAGAGGGGGCAACTGTTCTTC
CDR3: CASSQRGQLFF

J: TRBJ2-7
V: TRBV20-1
D: TRBD1
size: few
DNA: TGCAGTGCTAGAGAAATAGCCGGACAGGGCCACGAGCAGTACTTC
CDR3: CSAREIAGQGHEQYF

J: TRBJ2-5
V: TRBV7-2
D: TRBD2
size: NA
DNA: TGTGCCAGCAGCTTACTAGCGGCCACGCAAGAGACCCAGTACTTC
CDR3: CASSLLAATQETQYF

J: TRBJ2-7
V: TRBV24-1
D: NA
size: NA
DNA: TGTGCCACCAGTGATTCTTGTAATTGGGCACCCTACGAGCAGTACTTC
CDR3: CATSDSCNWAPYEQYF

J: TRBJ2-6
V: TRBV9
D: TRBD1
size: NA
DNA: TGTGCCAGCAGAGACAGGGCGGCTGGGGCCAACGTCCTGACTTTC
CDR3: CASRDRAAGANVLTF

J: TRBJ2-1
V: TRBV9
D: NA
size: few
DNA: TGTGCCAGCAGCCGGGGACTCGAACCCCCCAGCTCCTACAATGAGCAGTTCTTC
CDR3: CASSRGLEPPSSYNEQFF

J: TRBJ2-7
V: TRBV9
D: NA
size: NA
DNA: TGTGCCAGCAGTCAGGGGGGGCCCTACGAGCAGTACTTC
CDR3: CASSQGGPYEQYF

J: TRBJ2-5
V: TRBV10-3
D: TRBD2
size: few
DNA: TGTGCCATCAGTGAGTCCGGGATTACTAGCGGGAGGTTTACCCAAGAGACCCAGTACTTC
CDR3: CAISESGITSGRFTQETQYF

J: TRBJ2-5
V: TRBV12-3/TRBV12-4
D: NA
size: NA
DNA: TGTGCCAGCAGCAATCAGCTAAAAGAGACCCAGTACTTC
CDR3: CASSNQLKETQYF

J: TRBJ2-7
V: TRBV29-1
D: NA
size: few
DNA: TGCAGCGTTGAAAATCCGGGATCCTACGAGCAGTACTTC
CDR3: CSVENPGSYEQYF

J: TRBJ2-4
V: TRBV5-6
D: TRBD2
size: NA
DNA: TGTGCCAGCAGCTTCGGACTAGCGAGCATTCAGTACTTC
CDR3: CASSFGLASIQYF

J: TRBJ2-1
V: TRBV7-3
D: TRBD2
size: NA
DNA: TGTGCCAGCAGCTTAGACGGGGGGGAATACAATGAGCAGTTCTTC
CDR3: CASSLDGGEYNEQFF

J: TRBJ2-1
V: TRBV5-1
D: TRBD1
size: NA
DNA: TGCGCCAGCAGCTTGACAGGGGACTCCTACAATGAGCAGTTCTTC
CDR3: CASSLTGDSYNEQFF

J: TRBJ2-3
V: TRBV5-1
D: TRBD2
size: few
DNA: TGCGCCAGCAGCCTAAGATGGTCCGGGACTAGCGATCGAGATACGCAGTATTTT
CDR3: CASSLRWSGTSDRDTQYF

J: TRBJ2-7
V: TRBV20-1
D: TRBD1
size: NA
DNA: TGCAGTGCTAGAGATGGGCAGGGGGCCTTCTACGAGCAGTACTTC
CDR3: CSARDGQGAFYEQYF

J: TRBJ2-1
V: TRBV27
D: NA
size: NA
DNA: TGTGCCAGCAGTGAAAAAAACGCGGTAGCGGCCTACAATGAGCAGTTCTTC
CDR3: CASSEKNAVAAYNEQFF

J: TRBJ2-5
V: TRBV7-3
D: TRBD1
size: few
DNA: TGTGCCAGCAGCTCAAAGGGACAGGGGCGCCAAGAGACCCAGTACTTC
CDR3: CASSSKGQGRQETQYF

J: TRBJ2-1
V: TRBV12-3/TRBV12-4
D: NA
size: NA
DNA: TGTGCCAGCACTCGAGGGCCGCGAGAAAATGAGCAGTTCTTC
CDR3: CASTRGPRENEQFF

J: TRBJ1-2
V: TRBV6-5
D: NA
size: few
DNA: TGTGCCAGCGGAAGAGACTATGGCTACACCTTC
CDR3: CASGRDYGYTF

J: TRBJ2-1
V: TRBV28
D: TRBD1
size: NA
DNA: TGTGCCAGCAGTTACCCACAGGGGGTTGAGCAGTTCTTT
CDR3: CASSYPQGVEQFF

J: TRBJ2-6
V: TRBV28
D: NA
size: NA
DNA: TGTGCCAGCAGTCCCTCGTTCGTTTCTGGGGCCAACGTCCTGACTTTC
CDR3: CASSPSFVSGANVLTF

J: TRBJ2-5
V: TRBV20-1
D: TRBD2
size: NA
DNA: TGCAGTGCTAGGGGGGGGGGACAAGAGACCCAGTACTTC
CDR3: CSARGGGQETQYF

J: TRBJ2-1
V: TRBV5-6
D: TRBD1
size: NA
DNA: TGTGCCAGTACAGGGGTGAATGAGCAGTTCTTC
CDR3: CASTGVNEQFF

J: TRBJ2-5
V: TRBV7-9
D: NA
size: few
DNA: TGTGCCAGCATCGAGAGGGGGGCCACCCAAGAGACCCAGTACTTC
CDR3: CASIERGATQETQYF

J: TRBJ2-1
V: TRBV6-2/TRBV6-3
D: NA
size: NA
DNA: TGTGCCAGCAGTCACTTGTACAATGAGCAGTTCTTC
CDR3: CASSHLYNEQFF

J: TRBJ2-5
V: TRBV7-2
D: NA
size: NA
DNA: TGTGCCAGCAGCTTAGCTCCCGGGACACTTGAAGAGACCCAGTACTTC
CDR3: CASSLAPGTLEETQYF

J: TRBJ2-6
V: TRBV4-2
D: TRBD1
size: NA
DNA: TGTGCCAGCAGTTCCAGAACAGGGGAAAGCCCTGGGGCCAACGTCCTGACTTTC
CDR3: CASSSRTGESPGANVLTF

J: TRBJ2-1
V: TRBV6-2/TRBV6-3
D: NA
size: NA
DNA: TGTGCCAGCACCCTTCTGAGCGGGCCCCTCGGCGGATTTCGGTTCTTC
CDR3: CASTLLSGPLGGFRFF

J: TRBJ2-1
V: TRBV4-1
D: TRBD1
size: few
DNA: TGCGCCAGCAGCCAAGGACAGGGGGCCTACAATGAGCAGTTCTTC
CDR3: CASSQGQGAYNEQFF

J: TRBJ1-5
V: TRBV28
D: TRBD1
size: NA
DNA: TGTGCCAGCAGCTTCGACAGGGACGGCAATCAGCCCCAGCATTTT
CDR3: CASSFDRDGNQPQHF

J: TRBJ1-2
V: TRBV12-3/TRBV12-4
D: NA
size: few
DNA: TGTGCCAGCAGTTCCGGGACGGCGCCTTACTATGGCTACACCTTC
CDR3: CASSSGTAPYYGYTF

J: TRBJ2-7
V: TRBV4-1
D: TRBD2
size: few
DNA: TGCGCCAGCAGCCAGACCATAGCGGGAGGTTCCTACGAGCAGTACTTC
CDR3: CASSQTIAGGSYEQYF

J: TRBJ1-4
V: TRBV29-1
D: TRBD1
size: NA
DNA: TGCAGCGTTGAACGGACAGGGGATGAAAAACGGTTTTTT
CDR3: CSVERTGDEKRFF

J: TRBJ2-1
V: TRBV12-3/TRBV12-4
D: TRBD2
size: few
DNA: TGTGCCAGCAGTTTAGCGGGGGGGAACTACAATGAGCAGTTCTTC
CDR3: CASSLAGGNYNEQFF

J: TRBJ2-1
V: TRBV7-2
D: NA
size: NA
DNA: TGTGCCAGCAGCTCCTTAGCGTTATACAATGAGCAGTTCTTC
CDR3: CASSSLALYNEQFF